Described below is a single TCR beta chain sequence and its context. Its cognate antigen has yet to be identified. Base qualities are not at hand, and no much larger clone is one base apart. Its CDR3 holds 15 amino acids, cysteine through phenylalanine. The CDR3 DNA has 45 bases and is translated from base 1. For CDR1 and CDR2, the germline V gene lists SGHTA and FQGTGA. V and J are truncated by 2 bases and 1 base respectively, leaving an intervening sequence of 12 bases. TCRbeta CDR3 regions were amplified from genomic DNA by means of the immunoSEQ Assay, a bias-controlled multiplex PCR. The original methods were these. The number of nucleated cells in each sample was estimated by amplification of reference gene primers within the assay. Sequence reads were collapsed and filtered to measure the absolute abundance of every unique TCRbeta CDR3 rearrangement. For each sample, productive Simpson clonality was calculated as the square root of Simpson's diversity index across productive rearrangements. TCRdb mirrors the immuneACCESS table, restricted to in-frame sequences. Some clones are absent from its copies; in checked studies, under half trace to an unresolved V gene, and the reason for the others is unknown. V, J and clone size are taken as reported in that table, and D and trimming were inferred from the DNA itself. The sample has under 200,000 clones on record, 65% to 90% of them singletons. About 1.5% of the sample belongs to the ten largest clones.

The data derive from a study of blood T cell repertoires in COVID-19 (dated by TCRdb to the early 2020s). Turning to the overall study: Samples covering the acute and convalescent phases of COVID-19 were provided by collaborators in the United States, Italy and Spain. Where available, HLA class I and class II types were taken from metadata supplied by the sample provider and were not determined by assay-based typing. The material from the prospective study consisted of cDNA or gDNA derived from T cells, B-cell-depleted T cells, or PBMCs. Nearly every sample came with metadata listing a de-identified subject ID, COVID-19 status, age in years and sex. Samples were obtained from the ongoing ImmuneRACE study (first 160 participants) and from 1,254 subjects provided by 6 global collaborators. Deeply sampled blood TCRbeta repertoires from subjects exposed to, actively infected with, or recovered from COVID-19 were included in the dataset. A freely available public database, intended as a resource for researchers studying the immune response to SARS-CoV-2, is where the repertoires were released. Findings and caveats that apply to the study as a whole: The quantity of clinical and demographic metadata differed by source and by participant and was supplied without curation.

Collaborating institutions collected whole blood in K2EDTA tubes following their own protocols. For TCRbeta analysis, collaborator samples were shipped as frozen whole blood, as isolated PBMCs, or as DNA extracted from either sample type. Sequenced input: peripheral blood. The sequence was obtained from a human donor in a cohort sampled during active COVID-19. This chain is built from TRBV7-3 and TRBJ2-7, with TRBD2 as a weak D call on 5 bases. The nucleotide sequence reads TGTGCCAGCAGCTTATCGGCTAGCTCGTCCTACGAGCAGTACTTC. Protein translation: CASSLSASSSYEQYF.